This T cell receptor beta chain was retrieved from a study of memory B cells and T cells in multiple sclerosis (dated 2018 in TCRdb). Looking at the study overall: In multiple sclerosis patients, the study set the TCR beta repertoires of autoproliferating peripheral T cells against those of T cells infiltrating brain lesions. TCR sequencing included a couple of multiple sclerosis patients for whom either brain lesions at autopsy or brain-infiltrating cells from biopsy were available.

Taken from the germline V gene (reference sequence), the CDR1 and CDR2 loops are LNHNV and YYDKDF. V lost 4 bases and J lost 3 bases; the stretch between them is 13 bases long. The CDR3 sequence holds 15 residues, the cysteine and phenylalanine included. The read is trimmed to its CDR3 DNA, 45 bases read in frame from base 1. PBMCs were obtained by Ficoll density gradient centrifugation and kept cryopreserved until use. Regarding this clone: Its antigen target is currently unknown. Base qualities are not at hand, and no much larger clone is one base apart.

Here is what the overall study found, with its caveats: Clone-set sizes varied between compartments, which affected the numbers of shared clonotypes and made normalization necessary.

The immunoSEQ Platform was used to amplify TCRbeta CDR3 regions from extracted genomic DNA. Multiplex PCR, high-throughput sequencing and a vendor bioinformatics pipeline were brought together in the immunoSEQ assay. Per the authors' processing: After discarding non-productive sequences and any CDR3s under 4 amino acids in length, clonotype frequencies were recalculated for each sample. In immunoSEQ Analyzer 2.0, a clonotype counted as shared when the CDR3 amino acid, V gene and J gene sequences were identical. Repertoire overlap was normalized by dividing shared clonotype counts by the product of both clone-set sizes, with the result scaled by 1000 into arbitrary units. TCRdb re-hosts the immuneACCESS table, in-frame sequences only. Its copies lack some clones; in the studies checked, an unresolved V gene accounts for under half of them, and the cause for the rest is not known. The DNA was the basis for D and trimming; V, J and clone size are from that table. The sample yields about 15,000 clones; approximately 69% were counted once. Around 2.5% of the sample is taken by the ten largest.

Sequenced material: memory (CD45RO+) CD4+ T cells from blood. The sample's cell subset or site label, in plain terms: CD45RO+ memory T cells sorted from peripheral blood. The chain is encoded by TRBV15 joined to TRBJ1-5; no D gene is confidently identified. The TCR originated in a human donor with multiple sclerosis. The CDR3 loop reads CATSTGTPPNQPQHF. The DNA reads as follows: TGTGCCACCAGCACAGGTACCCCACCCAATCAGCCCCAGCATTTT.